Below, 25 T cell receptor beta chains from the same sample are listed, as sequenced in a study of blood T cell repertoires in COVID-19. TCRdb's table, derived via immunoSEQ multiplex PCR, lists solely in-frame clones and lacks some. In the table there are roughly 200,000 clones, roughly 85% of which are singletons. The sequenced material came from PBMCs or T cells enriched from blood (not recorded which). Receptors were obtained from a woman aged 45-65 years who had been exposed to COVID-19.

DNA for the CDR3: TGTGCCAGCAGCCCATCTACAGGGAACACTGAAGCTTTCTTT. Residues: CASSPSTGNTEAFF. This chain joins TRBV7-9 and TRBJ1-1; tentative D call: TRBD1 (5 bases). V lost 5 bases to trimming and J lost 1 base, with 11 bases between them. The CDR3 extends over 14 amino acids. Germline V gives CDR1 SEHNR, CDR2 FQNEAQ (reference sequence).

This chain links TRBV6-1 with TRBJ1-1; D gene unclear. In germline, CDR1 is MNHNS, CDR2 SASEGT. The V gene lost 4 bases and the J gene lost 0 bases, with 18 bases spanning the gap. The CDR3 runs 17 residues. The CDR3: CASSVRVFRALNTEAFF. CDR3 nucleotide sequence: TGTGCCAGCAGTGTTCGGGTCTTTCGCGCTTTGAACACTGAAGCTTTCTTT.

The rearrangement uses TRBV28 and TRBJ1-6; no firm D call. The germline gives CDR1 MDHEN, CDR2 SYDVKM. This CDR3 is 16 amino acids long. Trimming removed 6 bases at V and 8 bases at J, with 20 bases between. The DNA for the CDR3 is TGTGCCAGCAGGAAGACACGCTCCCCCCGCTATTCACCCCTCCACTTT. Amino acid sequence: CASRKTRSPRYSPLHF.

Only one count was recorded for this clone. This chain links TRBV12-3 or TRBV12-4 with TRBJ1-2; D ambiguous. V lost 3 bases to trimming and J lost 8 bases, with 13 bases between them. This CDR3 has 13 residues. The CDR3 spells CASSFHNSGGYTF. The CDR3 nucleotides are TGTGCCAGCAGTTTCCACAATTCAGGAGGCTACACCTTC.

The V call is TRBV18, the J call TRBJ1-3; D unclear. The V gene's germline CDR1 is KGHSH and CDR2 LQKENI. The CDR3 is made up of 17 amino acids. V lost 1 base and J 1 base, leaving 14 bases between the germline ends. The DNA of the CDR3 is TGTGCCAGCTCACCACGTTCTGGCGGAGATTCTGGAAACACCATATATTTT. This translates into CASSPRSGGDSGNTIYF.

J is TRBJ2-5 and V is TRBV29-1; 7 bases agree with TRBD1. This CDR3 has 12 amino acids. The V and J ends lost 7 bases and 5 bases, in that order; junction bases with no gene match: 7. Germline V gene sequence: CDR1 SQVTM, CDR2 ANQGSEA. The CDR3 is CSAPTGTETQYF. CDR3 sequence (DNA): TGCAGCGCTCCGACAGGGACGGAGACCCAGTACTTC.

This chain joins TRBV5-4 and TRBJ1-2, with D hard to call. With 0 bases removed from V and 4 bases from J, the gap between germline ends came to 7 bases. Germline CDR1 reads SGHNT; CDR2 reads YYREEE (reference sequence). The CDR3 has 13 amino acids. The CDR3 sequence is CASSLAGIYGYTF. CDR3 bases: TGTGCCAGCAGCTTGGCCGGGATCTATGGCTACACCTTC.

The genes are TRBV11-2 and TRBJ1-5, with D hard to call. Looked up from germline, CDR1 is SGHAT and CDR2 is FQNNGV. Trimming took 5 bases from V and 1 from J, leaving 9 bases between them. The CDR3 consists of 14 residues. CDR3 sequence (DNA): TGTGCCAGCAGCGGAGAAGGCAGCAATCAGCCCCAGCATTTT. This translates into CASSGEGSNQPQHF.

The chain joins TRBV5-4 to TRBJ1-6, with a weak D call TRBD1 (5 bases). In germline, CDR1 is SGHNT, CDR2 YYREEE (reference sequence). Trimming cost V 7 bases and J 0 bases, with 14 bases left between them. CDR3 length: 16 amino acids. CDR3 DNA sequence: TGTGCCAGCGCACTGGGGGGGGACTCCTATAATTCACCCCTCCACTTT. It codes for CASALGGDSYNSPLHF.

The V call is TRBV28, the J call TRBJ2-2; the match to TRBD1 covers 7 bases. CDR1 is MDHEN and CDR2 is SYDVKM in the germline V gene. The V segment lost 8 bases and the J segment 7 bases; nucleotides outside the gene matches: 10. The length of the CDR3 is 14 residues. This CDR3 reads CASSKQGSVGELFF. The CDR3 DNA is TGTGCCAGCTCCAAACAGGGGAGCGTCGGGGAGCTGTTTTTT.

This chain uses TRBV14 with TRBJ2-7; 12 nucleotides line up with TRBD2. The CDR3 covers 17 residues. After removal of 4 bases from V and 3 bases from J, the junction contained 10 bases not matched to a gene. The germline V gene has CDR1 SGHDN and CDR2 FVKESK. CDR3 nucleotide sequence: TGTGCCAGCAGCCCCCAACCCCGACTAGCGGGGGTCTACGAGCAGTACTTC. Protein product: CASSPQPRLAGVYEQYF. Complete variable domain (other parts from reference TRBV14 and TRBJ2-7): EAGVTQFPSHSVIEKGQTVTLRCDPISGHDNLYWYRRVMGKEIKFLLHFVKESKQDESGMPNNRFLAERTGGTYSTLKVQPAELEDSGVYFCASSPQPRLAGVYEQYFGPGTRLTVT.

This chain uses TRBV19 with TRBJ2-1; unclear D gene. Germline CDR1 LNHDA, CDR2 SQIVND (reference sequence). The CDR3 totals 15 residues. V shed 0 bases and J shed 2 bases, with 8 bases lying between them. The CDR3 DNA follows: TGTGCCAGTAGTATAGAAGACTTTCCCTACAATGAGCAGTTCTTC. It encodes CASSIEDFPYNEQFF.

This clone was seen just once. The chain combines TRBV7-9 with TRBJ1-2; TRBD1 aligns across 9 bases. The germline V gene encodes CDR1 SEHNR and CDR2 FQNEAQ (reference sequence). V shed 5 bases and J 9 bases; nucleotides not matched to a gene: 7. The CDR3 sequence is 13 residues long. CDR3: CASSGPTGGRYTF. CDR3 nucleotides: TGTGCCAGCAGCGGACCGACAGGGGGACGCTACACCTTC.

The V and J genes are TRBV5-1 and TRBJ2-7; TRBD2 aligns across 8 bases. Germline V lookup: CDR1 SGHRS, CDR2 YFSETQ. This CDR3 region has 14 residues. V shed 1 base, J shed 6 bases, and the junction held 6 bases outside the gene matches. The CDR3 sequence is CASSLSGGAGEQYF. In DNA, the CDR3 is TGCGCCAGCAGCTTGTCCGGGGGGGCAGGCGAGCAGTACTTC.

The gene calls are TRBV7-2 and TRBJ1-1; 9 nucleotides agree with TRBD1. J gave up 8 bases and V 5 bases, and 6 bases lay outside the gene matches. Germline loops: CDR1 SGHTA, CDR2 FQGNSA. The CDR3 runs to 13 residues. This CDR3 reads CASSPRDRAEAFF. The CDR3 DNA reads as TGTGCCAGCAGCCCAAGGGACAGGGCCGAAGCTTTCTTT.

This chain connects TRBV13 to TRBJ1-1, with D perhaps TRBD1 (5 bases). The CDR3 is 14 amino acids. The germline gives CDR1 PRHDT, CDR2 FYEKMQ (reference sequence). Trimming stripped 5 bases from V and 6 bases from J, with 16 bases between. The chain's CDR3 is CASSRIRVHPEAFF. CDR3 nucleotides: TGTGCCAGCAGCCGTATCAGGGTACACCCTGAAGCTTTCTTT.

The CDR3: CASSRGQGGLGGYTF. The CDR3 DNA reads TGTGCCAGCAGTCGGGGACAGGGAGGTCTGGGTGGCTACACCTTC. The chain couples TRBV27 to TRBJ1-2; 9 nucleotides agree with TRBD1. The J segment lost 7 bases and the V segment lost 5 bases, leaving 11 bases of the junction unmatched. The CDR3 length is 15 residues. Germline assignment: CDR1 MNHEY and CDR2 SMNVEV (reference sequence).

CDR3 in amino acids: CASSLARKTSGNTIYF. The CDR3 region has the DNA TGTGCCAGCAGCTTAGCTAGAAAAACCTCTGGAAACACCATATATTTT. The gene calls are TRBV7-8 and TRBJ1-3; D gene uncertain. Looked up from germline, CDR1 is SGHVS and CDR2 is FQNEAQ. The CDR3 spans 16 residues. V shed 0 bases and J shed 0 bases, with 9 bases lying between them.

The rearrangement uses TRBV29-1 and TRBJ2-3; D is unresolved. Trimming left V 6 bases short and J 0 bases short, with 10 bases between. Germline CDR1 reads SQVTM; CDR2 reads ANQGSEA. The length of the CDR3 is 13 residues. The CDR3 DNA reads TGCAGCGTCCGTAAGCCTAGCACAGATACGCAGTATTTT. Amino acids: CSVRKPSTDTQYF.

This clone turned up a few times. The gene calls are TRBV6-5 and TRBJ1-1; D perhaps matches TRBD1 (5 bases). Trimming cost V 9 bases and J 4 bases, with 15 bases left between them. There are 13 residues in the CDR3. Germline-derived CDR1 and CDR2 are MNHEY and SVGAGI. The DNA for the CDR3 is TGTGCCAGTAGTAAGGGGCAGGTCACTGAAGCTTTCTTT. This sequence encodes CASSKGQVTEAFF.

This clone has ten or more counts. The chain recombines TRBV28 with TRBJ2-7; perhaps TRBD2 as D (6 bases). The CDR3 is made up of 14 amino acids. Germline CDR1 is MDHEN and CDR2 is SYDVKM. V was shortened by 6 bases and J by 2 bases, with 14 bases between the two germline ends. The CDR3 loop reads CASSPPGLPYEQYF. CDR3 coding DNA: TGTGCCAGCAGCCCCCCGGGACTTCCCTACGAGCAGTACTTC.

This sequence joins TRBV28 and TRBJ2-5; perhaps TRBD1 as D (6 bases). Germline V CDR1 and CDR2: MDHEN, SYDVKM. With 6 bases removed from V and 5 bases from J, the gap between germline ends came to 28 bases. This CDR3 region has 18 residues. In DNA form, the CDR3 reads TGTGCCAGCAGCATTTCACAGGGTTTAGGGTCCATATCGGAGACCCAGTACTTC. This encodes CASSISQGLGSISETQYF. Based on the CDR3 plus reference TRBV28 and TRBJ2-5, the full variable domain is DVKVTQSSRYLVKRTGEKVFLECVQDMDHENMFWYRQDPGLGLRLIYFSYDVKMKEKGDIPEGYSVSREKKERFSLILESASTNQTSMYLCASSISQGLGSISETQYFGPGTRLLVL.

The gene calls are TRBV29-1 and TRBJ2-1; D is possibly TRBD2 (7 bases). This CDR3 has 14 residues. Germline V CDR1 and CDR2: SQVTM, ANQGSEA. The V end was cut by 3 bases, the J end by 6 bases, with 15 bases between. CDR3 sequence reads: CSVDWWGGPNEQFF. The CDR3 DNA is TGCAGCGTTGATTGGTGGGGGGGCCCCAATGAGCAGTTCTTC.

The chain is built from TRBV5-1 and TRBJ1-1, with no clear D. Looked up from germline, CDR1 is SGHRS and CDR2 is YFSETQ. Trimming left V 0 bases short and J 13 bases short, with 19 bases between. CDR3 size: 14 residues. The CDR3 protein is CASSLAGRGSSVFF. CDR3 DNA: TGCGCCAGCAGCTTGGCGGGTCGGGGAAGCTCCGTTTTCTTT.

The rearrangement joins TRBV9 to TRBJ2-3; 13 bases line up with TRBD2. CDR1 is SGDLS, CDR2 YYNGEE, per germline. The CDR3 runs to 16 residues. V was clipped by 3 bases and J by 1 base; unmatched bases: 2. The CDR3 is CASSGGTSGGTDTQYF. CDR3 nucleotides: TGTGCCAGCAGCGGGGGGACTAGCGGGGGCACAGATACGCAGTATTTT.